Included here is one T cell receptor beta chain sequence, with context. The authors split each subset's genomic DNA evenly across several immunoSEQ plates. The data were produced by immunoSEQ multiplex PCR, yet TCRdb's version contains in-frame clones alone and is incomplete. Among 980,000 or so clones listed, around three quarters were seen once. These data belong to a study of shared clonotypes between healthy human individuals. Deletions cut 4 bases from V and 5 bases from J, with 9 bases between. This CDR3 is built from 12 residues. The germline gives CDR1 SGHTA, CDR2 FQGNSA. The TCR was taken from a man aged 18 to 30 in good health. Sequencing was carried out using memory CD4+ T cells sorted from blood. This sample's subset: CD45RA-negative fraction. This sequence joins TRBV7-2 and TRBJ2-7; D remains ambiguous. CDR3 amino acids: CASSSPPNEQYF. DNA for the CDR3: TGTGCCAGCAGCTCCCCCCCCAACGAGCAGTACTTC.